This entry is about one T cell receptor (beta chain). Its target is not known. The data were taken from a study of cytomegalovirus exposure and HLA in healthy donors. The germline CDR1 and CDR2 sequences are LGHNA and YNFKEQ. The length of the CDR3 is 16 residues. J gave up 5 bases and V 3 bases, and 12 bases lay outside the gene matches. Study-wide results and limits: In a later analysis, HLA-associated TCR beta chains were more clonally expanded than equally common others.

Primers: 60 Vbeta forward and 13 Jbeta reverse. Repertoires were generated with immunoSEQ multiplex PCR, while TCRdb's copy carries only in-frame clones and drops some. This sample has approximately 100,000 clones, with about 80% found just once. This chain connects TRBV4-2 to TRBJ2-5, with 7 nucleotides matching TRBD2. This TCR was recovered from a woman between 45 and 60 years old in good health and CMV-seropositive. Sequencing was done on a sample of PBMCs. CDR3 sequence: CASSQRGGAGGETQYF. CDR3 bases: TGTGCCAGCAGCCAGCGTGGGGGAGCCGGGGGGGAGACCCAGTACTTC.